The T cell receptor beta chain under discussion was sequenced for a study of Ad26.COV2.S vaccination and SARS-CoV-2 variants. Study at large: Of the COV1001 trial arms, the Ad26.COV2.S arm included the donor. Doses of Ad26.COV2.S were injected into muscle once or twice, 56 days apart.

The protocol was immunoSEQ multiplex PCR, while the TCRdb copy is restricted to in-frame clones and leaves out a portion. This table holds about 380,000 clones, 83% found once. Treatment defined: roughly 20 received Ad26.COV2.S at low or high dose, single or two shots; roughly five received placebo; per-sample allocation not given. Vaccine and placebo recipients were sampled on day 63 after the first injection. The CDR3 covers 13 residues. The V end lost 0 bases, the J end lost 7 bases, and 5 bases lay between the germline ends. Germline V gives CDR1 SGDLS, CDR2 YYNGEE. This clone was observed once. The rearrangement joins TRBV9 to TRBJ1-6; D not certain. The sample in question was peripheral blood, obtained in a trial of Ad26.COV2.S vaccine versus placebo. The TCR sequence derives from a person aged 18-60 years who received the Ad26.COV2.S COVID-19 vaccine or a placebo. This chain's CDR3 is CASSVEPNSPLHF. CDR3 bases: TGTGCCAGCAGCGTAGAACCAAATTCACCCCTCCACTTT. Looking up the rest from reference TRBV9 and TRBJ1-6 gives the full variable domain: DSGVTQTPKHLITATGQRVTLRCSPRSGDLSVYWYQQSLDQGLQFLIQYYNGEERAKGNILERFSAQQFPDLHSELNLSSLELGDSALYFCASSVEPNSPLHFGNGTRLTVT.